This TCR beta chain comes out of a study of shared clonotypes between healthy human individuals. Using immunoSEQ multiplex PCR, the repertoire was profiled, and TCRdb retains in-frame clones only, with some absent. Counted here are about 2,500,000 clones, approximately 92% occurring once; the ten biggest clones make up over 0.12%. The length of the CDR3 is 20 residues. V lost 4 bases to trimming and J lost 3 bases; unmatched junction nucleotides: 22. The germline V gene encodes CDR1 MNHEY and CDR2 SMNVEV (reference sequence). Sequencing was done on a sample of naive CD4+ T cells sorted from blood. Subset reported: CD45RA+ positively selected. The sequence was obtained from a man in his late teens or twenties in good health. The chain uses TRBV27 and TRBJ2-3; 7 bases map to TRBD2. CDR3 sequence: CASSSRWSGVGFQGTDTQYF. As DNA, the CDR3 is TGTGCCAGCAGTTCCCGGTGGAGCGGGGTGGGGTTCCAGGGTACAGATACGCAGTATTTT.